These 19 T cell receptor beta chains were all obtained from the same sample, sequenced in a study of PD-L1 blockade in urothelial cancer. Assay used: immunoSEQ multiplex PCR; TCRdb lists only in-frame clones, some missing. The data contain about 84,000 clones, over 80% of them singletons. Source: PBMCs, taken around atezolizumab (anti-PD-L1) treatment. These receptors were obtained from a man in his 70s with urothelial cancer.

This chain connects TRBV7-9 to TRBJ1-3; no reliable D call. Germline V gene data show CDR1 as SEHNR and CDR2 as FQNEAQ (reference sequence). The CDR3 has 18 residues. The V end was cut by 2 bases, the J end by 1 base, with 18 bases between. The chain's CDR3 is CASSLYGSTDFSGNTIYF. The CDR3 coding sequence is TGTGCCAGCAGCTTATATGGTTCGACGGACTTTTCTGGAAACACCATATATTTT.

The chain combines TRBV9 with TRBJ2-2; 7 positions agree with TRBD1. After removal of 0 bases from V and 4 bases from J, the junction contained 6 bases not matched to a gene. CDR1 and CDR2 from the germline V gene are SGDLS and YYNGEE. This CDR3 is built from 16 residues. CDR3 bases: TGTGCCAGCAGCGTAGTGGCAGGGGGTCTCACCGGGGAGCTGTTTTTT. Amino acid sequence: CASSVVAGGLTGELFF.

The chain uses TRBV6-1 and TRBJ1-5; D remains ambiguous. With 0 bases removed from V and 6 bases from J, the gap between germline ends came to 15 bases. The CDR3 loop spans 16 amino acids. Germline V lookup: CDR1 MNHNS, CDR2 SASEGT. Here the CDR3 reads CASSEAAGPAGQPQHF. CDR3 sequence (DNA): TGTGCCAGCAGTGAAGCGGCGGGCCCTGCGGGTCAGCCCCAGCATTTT.

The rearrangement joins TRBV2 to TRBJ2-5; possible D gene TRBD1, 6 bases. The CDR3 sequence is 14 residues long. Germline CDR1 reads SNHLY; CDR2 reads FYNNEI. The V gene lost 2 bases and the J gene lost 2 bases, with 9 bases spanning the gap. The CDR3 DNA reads TGTGCCAGCAGTGAACAGGGGAGACAAGAGACCCAGTACTTC. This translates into CASSEQGRQETQYF.

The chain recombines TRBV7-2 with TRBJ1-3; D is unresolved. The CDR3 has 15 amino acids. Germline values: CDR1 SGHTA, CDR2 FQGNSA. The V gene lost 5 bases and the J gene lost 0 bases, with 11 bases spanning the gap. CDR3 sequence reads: CASSPPPDSGNTIYF. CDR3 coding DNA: TGTGCCAGCAGCCCCCCACCAGACTCTGGAAACACCATATATTTT.

CDR3 nucleotides: TGTGCCAGCAACAGCGGGACAATTAATGAAAAACTGTTTTTT. Its protein product is CASNSGTINEKLFF. This chain connects TRBV11-2 to TRBJ1-4; maybe TRBD1 (6 bases). This CDR3 region has 14 residues. Trimming stripped 7 bases from V and 4 bases from J, with 13 bases between. Germline V lookup: CDR1 SGHAT, CDR2 FQNNGV.

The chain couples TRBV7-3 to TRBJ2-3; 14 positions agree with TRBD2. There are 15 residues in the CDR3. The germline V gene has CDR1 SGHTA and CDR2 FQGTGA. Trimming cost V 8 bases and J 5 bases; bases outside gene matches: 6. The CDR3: CASSGLAGGGDTQYF. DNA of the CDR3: TGTGCCAGCTCCGGACTAGCGGGGGGAGGAGATACGCAGTATTTT.

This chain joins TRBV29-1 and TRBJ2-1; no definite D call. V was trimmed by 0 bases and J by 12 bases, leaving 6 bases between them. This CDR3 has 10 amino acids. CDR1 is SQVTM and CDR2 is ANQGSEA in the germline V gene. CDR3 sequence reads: CSVEDAGQFF. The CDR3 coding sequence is TGCAGCGTTGAAGACGCAGGGCAGTTCTTC.

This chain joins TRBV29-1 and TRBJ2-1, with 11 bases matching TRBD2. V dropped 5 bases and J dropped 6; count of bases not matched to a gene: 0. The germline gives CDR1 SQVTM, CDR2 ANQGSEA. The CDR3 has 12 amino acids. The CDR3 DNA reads TGCAGCGTTACTAGCGGGAGCAATGAGCAGTTCTTC. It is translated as CSVTSGSNEQFF.

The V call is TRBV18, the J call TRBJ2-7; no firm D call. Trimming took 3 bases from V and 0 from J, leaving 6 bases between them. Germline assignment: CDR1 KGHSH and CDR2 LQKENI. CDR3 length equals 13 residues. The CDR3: CASSPPSSYEQYF. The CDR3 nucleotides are TGTGCCAGCTCACCTCCCTCCTCCTACGAGCAGTACTTC.

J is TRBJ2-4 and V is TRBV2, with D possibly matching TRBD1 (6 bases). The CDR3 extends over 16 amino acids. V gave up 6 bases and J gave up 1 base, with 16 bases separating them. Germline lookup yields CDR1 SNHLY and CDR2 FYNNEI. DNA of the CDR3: TGTGCCAGCAGCGTAGACAGGACCTTGGCCAAAAACATTCAGTACTTC. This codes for CASSVDRTLAKNIQYF.

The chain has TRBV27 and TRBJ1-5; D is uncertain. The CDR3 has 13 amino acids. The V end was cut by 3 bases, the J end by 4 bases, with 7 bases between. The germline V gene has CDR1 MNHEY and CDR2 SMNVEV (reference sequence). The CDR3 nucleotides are TGTGCCAGCAGTTTGGTCAGGAATCAGCCCCAGCATTTT. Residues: CASSLVRNQPQHF.

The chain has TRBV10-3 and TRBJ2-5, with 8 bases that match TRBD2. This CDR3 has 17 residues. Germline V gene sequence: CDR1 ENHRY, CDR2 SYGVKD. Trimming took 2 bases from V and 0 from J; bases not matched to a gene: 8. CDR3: CAISEQKGSGNQETQYF. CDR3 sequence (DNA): TGTGCCATCAGTGAGCAGAAGGGTAGCGGGAACCAAGAGACCCAGTACTTC.

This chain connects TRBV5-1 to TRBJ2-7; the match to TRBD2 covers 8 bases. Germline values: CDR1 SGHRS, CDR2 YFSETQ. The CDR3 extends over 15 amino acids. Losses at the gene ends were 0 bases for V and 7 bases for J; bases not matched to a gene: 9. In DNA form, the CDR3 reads TGCGCCAGCAGCTTGGAGGCTAGCGGGTCTCGAGAGCAGTACTTC. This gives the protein CASSLEASGSREQYF. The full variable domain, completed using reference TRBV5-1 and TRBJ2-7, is KAGVTQTPRYLIKTRGQQVTLSCSPISGHRSVSWYQQTPGQGLQFLFEYFSETQRNKGNFPGRFSGRQFSNSRSEMNVSTLELGDSALYLCASSLEASGSREQYFGPGTRLTVT.

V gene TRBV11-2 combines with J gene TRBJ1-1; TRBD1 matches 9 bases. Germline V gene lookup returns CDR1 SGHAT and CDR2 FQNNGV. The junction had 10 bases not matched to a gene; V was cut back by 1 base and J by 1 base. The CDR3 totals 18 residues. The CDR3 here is CASSLGYGQGSRNTEAFF. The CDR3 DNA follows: TGTGCCAGCAGCTTAGGGTATGGACAGGGGTCTAGGAACACTGAAGCTTTCTTT.

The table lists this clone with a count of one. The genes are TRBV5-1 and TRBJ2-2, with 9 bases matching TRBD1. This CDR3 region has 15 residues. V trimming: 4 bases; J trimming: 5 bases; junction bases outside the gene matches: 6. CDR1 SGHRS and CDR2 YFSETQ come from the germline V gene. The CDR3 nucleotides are TGCGCCAGCAGCCAGGGGACAGGGATTACCGGGGAGCTGTTTTTT. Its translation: CASSQGTGITGELFF.

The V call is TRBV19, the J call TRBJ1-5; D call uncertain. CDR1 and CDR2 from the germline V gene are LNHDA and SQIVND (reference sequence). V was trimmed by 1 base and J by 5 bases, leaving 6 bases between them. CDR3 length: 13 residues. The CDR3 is CASSIVVDQPQHF. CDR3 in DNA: TGTGCCAGTAGTATAGTAGTCGATCAGCCCCAGCATTTT.

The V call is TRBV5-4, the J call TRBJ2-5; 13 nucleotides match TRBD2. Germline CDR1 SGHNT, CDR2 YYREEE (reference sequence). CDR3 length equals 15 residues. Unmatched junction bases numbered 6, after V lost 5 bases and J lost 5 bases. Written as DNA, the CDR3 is TGTGCCAGCAGACCAGGGACTAGCGGGATTGAGACCCAGTACTTC. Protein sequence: CASRPGTSGIETQYF.

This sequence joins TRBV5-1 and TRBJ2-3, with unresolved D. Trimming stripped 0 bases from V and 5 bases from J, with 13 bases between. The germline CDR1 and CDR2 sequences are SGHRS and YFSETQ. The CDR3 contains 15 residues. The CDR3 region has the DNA TGCGCCAGCAGCTTGGCCAGCCCGGGTCGAGATACGCAGTATTTT. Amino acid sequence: CASSLASPGRDTQYF. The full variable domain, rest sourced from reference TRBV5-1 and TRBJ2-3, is KAGVTQTPRYLIKTRGQQVTLSCSPISGHRSVSWYQQTPGQGLQFLFEYFSETQRNKGNFPGRFSGRQFSNSRSEMNVSTLELGDSALYLCASSLASPGRDTQYFGPGTRLTVL.